The 21 T cell receptor beta chains listed next were all sequenced from one sample in a study of immune heterogeneity within non-small cell lung tumors. Bulk tumor genomic DNA, roughly 660 ng per sample, was used as template. In surgery, several biopsies were collected from each primary tumor at widely spaced sites. Each patient presented with untreated, newly diagnosed non-small cell lung cancer and received curative surgery. CDR3 of TCR beta was amplified by multiplex PCR that used 32 V and 13 J primers. TCRdb reanalysed the multiplex PCR reads using MiXCR and keeps one entry per CDR3 protein. The table lists 10,000 to 15,000 distinct CDR3 sequences, under 30% of them singletons. The material sequenced was lung tumor tissue. Receptors originate from a man in his fifties with non-small cell lung cancer.

A note on this clonotype: Since a much larger clone is just one base distant, this may be a read error. This sequence joins TRBV20-1 and TRBJ1-1; D gene uncertain. This CDR3 spans 14 amino acids. Trimming stripped 3 bases from V and 0 bases from J, with 11 bases between. The germline V gene encodes CDR1 DFQATT and CDR2 SNEGSKA (reference sequence). CDR3 sequence: CSASWPYMNTEAFF. CDR3 DNA sequence: TGCAGTGCTAGCTGGCCTTACATGAACACTGAAGCTTTCTTT.

The J gene is TRBJ2-5, the V gene TRBV7-6; 16 bases map to TRBD2. Trimming took 5 bases from V and 4 from J; bases not matched to a gene: 16. Germline-derived CDR1 and CDR2 are SGHVS and FNYEAQ. The CDR3 is 20 residues long. CDR3 region: CASSQRDPGLAGGKGETQYF. The CDR3 DNA reads as TGTGCCAGCAGCCAACGGGACCCGGGACTAGCGGGGGGGAAGGGAGAGACCCAGTACTTC.

Of note for this clonotype: This clone may be a read error of a much larger clone one base away. V is TRBV24-1 and J is TRBJ2-1; possibly TRBD1 for D (6 bases). CDR1 and CDR2 from the germline V gene are KGHDR and SFDVKD. CDR3 length equals 14 residues. The CDR3 here is CVTSSNRVAPEQFF. The CDR3 bases are TGTGTCACCAGTAGTAACAGGGTGGCTCCTGAGCAGTTCTTC.

This clonotype was detected many times. The chain combines TRBV28 with TRBJ1-1; D is perhaps TRBD1 (6 bases). The CDR3 is made up of 15 amino acids. Per germline, CDR1 MDHEN and CDR2 SYDVKM. V lost 5 bases and J 4 bases, leaving 17 bases between the germline ends. CDR3 protein: CASSGYGGGGTEAFF. Here the CDR3 DNA reads TGTGCCAGCAGTGGCTATGGGGGCGGGGGCACTGAAGCTTTCTTT.

This clonotype was counted at least ten times. The rearrangement uses TRBV30 and TRBJ2-3, with D hard to call. Deletions cut 1 base from V and 7 bases from J, with 6 bases between. Germline V lookup: CDR1 GTSNPN, CDR2 SVGIG (reference sequence). The CDR3 runs to 11 residues. The chain's CDR3 is CAWSDTNTQYF. CDR3 sequence (DNA): TGTGCCTGGAGTGACACTAATACGCAGTATTTT.

As for this clonotype: A much larger clonotype is one base distant, so this may be a read error. This chain links TRBV24-1 with TRBJ1-5; a possible D gene is TRBD1 (6 bases). The germline CDR1 and CDR2 sequences are KGHDR and SFDVKD. The CDR3 runs 13 residues. This chain's CDR3 is CSTADSQNQPQHF. The CDR3 DNA reads TGTTCCACCGCGGACAGCCAAAATCAGCCCCAGCATTTT.

Of note for this clonotype: A much larger clone lies a single base off, so this may be a read error. The chain links TRBV5-6 to TRBJ2-2; the D is unclear. Germline-derived CDR1 and CDR2 are SGHDT and YYEEEE. V was cut by 0 bases and J by 3 bases, with 9 bases left in between. The CDR3 totals 15 residues. CDR3 amino acids: CASSLVHGDTGELFF. The DNA of the CDR3 is TGTGCCAGCAGCTTGGTACATGGAGACACCGGGGAGCTGTTTTTT.

This clonotype is classed as medium-sized. V and J are TRBV3-1 and TRBJ2-7; 7 bases fit TRBD1. CDR1 is LGHDT and CDR2 is YNNKEL in the germline V gene (reference sequence). Losses at the gene ends were 5 bases for V and 2 bases for J; bases not matched to a gene: 3. There are 13 residues in the CDR3. CDR3 in DNA: TGTGCCAGCAGCTCGGGACAGACCTACGAGCAGTACTTC. Translating gives CASSSGQTYEQYF.

This chain connects TRBV11-2 to TRBJ1-1; no clear D gene. V lost 5 bases and J lost 0, with 7 bases in between. CDR3 size: 13 residues. CDR1 and CDR2 (germline): SGHAT, FQNNGV. The CDR3 DNA is TGTGCCAGCAGCGCTGAACTGAACACTGAAGCTTTCTTT. Translating it yields CASSAELNTEAFF.

The chain carries TRBV5-1 and TRBJ1-1, with D perhaps matching TRBD1 (6 bases). The germline CDR1 and CDR2 sequences are SGHRS and YFSETQ. Trimming took off 2 bases at V and 2 bases at J, with 16 bases between the two ends. The CDR3 is 16 residues long. The CDR3 here is CASSLAPWDTNTEAFF. CDR3 bases: TGCGCCAGCAGCTTAGCTCCCTGGGACACCAACACTGAAGCTTTCTTT.

This clonotype is categorized as medium-sized. The chain is built from TRBV15 and TRBJ1-4; weak D call: TRBD1 (6 bases). The CDR3 sequence is 15 residues long. CDR1 and CDR2 (germline): LNHNV, YYDKDF (reference sequence). The V and J ends lost 4 bases and 2 bases respectively, with 11 bases between them. The CDR3 sequence: CATSKQGATNEKLFF. The CDR3 bases are TGTGCCACCAGCAAACAGGGAGCGACTAATGAAAAACTGTTTTTT. Complete variable domain (other parts from reference TRBV15 and TRBJ1-4): DAMVIQNPRYQVTQFGKPVTLSCSQTLNHNVMYWYQQKSSQAPKLLFHYYDKDFNNEADTPDNFQSRRPNTSFCFLDIRSPGLGDTAMYLCATSKQGATNEKLFFGSGTQLSVL.

This clonotype was observed a single time. A read error may produce the germline difference seen at one junction end. V and J are TRBV20-1 and TRBJ1-1, with 8 bases that match TRBD1. Germline assignment: CDR1 DFQATT and CDR2 SNEGSKA (reference sequence). CDR3 length: 13 residues. The chain's CDR3 is CLPLRDRFTVAFF. The CDR3 nucleotides read TGCCTCCCTCTCCGGGACAGGTTCACTGTAGCTTTCTTT.

For this clonotype: The CDR3 end shows no conserved phenylalanine or tryptophan, and so a read error is likely. The CDR3 region is CASSALTTLSSGANVLTL. In DNA, the CDR3 is TGCGCCAGCAGCGCACTTACGACCCTTTCCTCTGGGGCCAACGTCCTGACTTTA. The rearrangement links TRBV5-1 to TRBJ2-6; the D is unclear. V gave up 4 bases and J gave up 0 bases, with 17 bases separating them. CDR3 size: 18 residues. CDR1 is SGHRS and CDR2 is YFSETQ in the germline V gene.

In its sample, this clonotype ranks as medium-sized. This chain joins TRBV28 and TRBJ2-3, with D perhaps TRBD1 or TRBD2 (6 bases each). Trimming cost V 5 bases and J 4 bases, with 19 bases left between them. CDR1 is MDHEN, CDR2 SYDVKM, per germline. CDR3 length: 16 residues. Here the CDR3 reads CASSRGAGLGPDTQYF. The CDR3 coding sequence is TGTGCCAGCAGTAGGGGGGCCGGGTTGGGTCCAGATACGCAGTATTTT.

This clonotype was picked up many times. The chain employs TRBV19 and TRBJ1-1; D might be TRBD1 (5 bases). The germline V gene encodes CDR1 LNHDA and CDR2 SQIVND (reference sequence). The CDR3 has 14 amino acids. The germline V and J ends were trimmed by 2 bases and 2 bases, with 9 bases remaining between them. This chain's CDR3 is CASSIQGYNTEAFF. The CDR3 bases are TGTGCCAGTAGTATACAGGGTTATAACACTGAAGCTTTCTTT.

This clonotype was counted a single time. A clone one base away is much larger, so this may be a read error. The chain combines TRBV5-6 with TRBJ2-7; D unclear. The germline V gene has CDR1 SGHDT and CDR2 YYEEEE. The CDR3 has 11 amino acids. Trimming left V 2 bases short and J 6 bases short, with 6 bases between. The CDR3 bases are TGTGCCAGCAGCTTTGATGGCGAGCAGTACTTC. Its protein is CASSFDGEQYF.

This clonotype showed up many times. The CDR3 DNA sequence: TGTGCCAGCAGCTTAGCCGGGACAGATAATTCACCCCTCCACTTT. Encoded protein: CASSLAGTDNSPLHF. The chain carries TRBV7-9 and TRBJ1-6; 7 bases match TRBD1. The V segment lost 0 bases and the J segment 5 bases; nucleotides outside the gene matches: 1. The CDR3 has 15 amino acids. CDR1 is SEHNR and CDR2 is FQNEAQ in the germline V gene (reference sequence).

At least ten counts were recorded for this clonotype. The chain carries TRBV9 and TRBJ1-3; TRBD1 matches 9 bases. The germline CDR1 and CDR2 sequences are SGDLS and YYNGEE. The CDR3 contains 18 residues. After removal of 0 bases from V and 3 bases from J, the junction contained 10 bases not matched to a gene. This CDR3 is CASSVAIGDRERGNTIYF. CDR3 DNA: TGTGCCAGCAGCGTAGCAATAGGGGACAGGGAACGTGGAAACACCATATATTTT.

This clonotype is medium-sized. The chain employs TRBV7-8 and TRBJ2-7; 7 nucleotides line up with TRBD2. Losses at the gene ends were 1 base for V and 7 bases for J; bases not matched to a gene: 7. Germline CDR1 SGHVS, CDR2 FQNEAQ. The CDR3 consists of 14 residues. The CDR3 protein is CASSLERGVGEQYF. As DNA, the CDR3 is TGTGCCAGCAGCTTAGAACGGGGGGTAGGTGAGCAGTACTTC.

This clonotype was observed a single time. A single base separates this from a much larger clone, so it may be a read error. V and J are TRBV20-1 and TRBJ2-5; the D gene is possibly TRBD2 (6 bases). From germline, CDR1 is DFQATT and CDR2 SNEGSKA (reference sequence). The CDR3 is 12 amino acids. This CDR3 is CSVSGFQKTQYF. Written as DNA, the CDR3 is TGCAGTGTTAGCGGTTTCCAAAAGACCCAGTACTTC.

This clonotype has a count of ten or more. The rearrangement uses TRBV12-3 or TRBV12-4 and TRBJ1-2; D call uncertain. V was trimmed by 7 bases and J by 4 bases, leaving 19 bases between them. This CDR3 comprises 15 residues. CDR3 in amino acids: CASTREMGRTYGYTF. CDR3 coding DNA: TGTGCCAGCACCCGAGAGATGGGCCGGACCTATGGCTACACCTTC.